Included here is one T cell receptor (beta chain) sequence, with context. Its antigen is undetermined. This sample was included in a study of radiotherapy plus CTLA-4 blockade in lung cancer. About the study: Objective responses were documented in under 20% of patients, with disease control in roughly 30%. General study points: Interferon-beta, together with early blood T cell clone dynamics, reportedly best predicted response.

The method was immunoSEQ multiplex PCR; TCRdb's version includes in-frame clones alone and lacks a portion of them. The repertoire has roughly 75,000 clones, 78% of them found once; the top ten carry approximately 22%. This CDR3 is built from 12 residues. Germline V gene data show CDR1 as SQVTM and CDR2 as ANQGSEA. This specimen consisted of peripheral blood, obtained from a patient treated with radiotherapy plus ipilimumab. The receptor was isolated from a human donor with non-small cell lung cancer whose response to radiotherapy plus ipilimumab could not be evaluated. Some clones in this sample may be carry-over from other donors' samples. The J gene is TRBJ2-7, the V gene TRBV29-1, with 9 bases aligning to TRBD1. The chain's CDR3 is CSYRTGAHEQYF. The CDR3 DNA reads TGCAGTTATAGGACAGGGGCCCACGAGCAGTACTTC.